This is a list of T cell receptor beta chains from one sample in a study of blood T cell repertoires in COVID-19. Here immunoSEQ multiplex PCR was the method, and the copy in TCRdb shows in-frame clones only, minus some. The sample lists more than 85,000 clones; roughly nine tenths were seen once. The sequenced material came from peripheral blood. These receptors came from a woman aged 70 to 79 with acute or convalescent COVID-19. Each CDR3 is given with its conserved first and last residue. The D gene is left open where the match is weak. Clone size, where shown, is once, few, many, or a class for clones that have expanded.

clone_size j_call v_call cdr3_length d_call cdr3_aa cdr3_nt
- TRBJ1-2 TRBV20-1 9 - CSAILGYTF TGCAGTGCTATACTTGGCTACACCTTC
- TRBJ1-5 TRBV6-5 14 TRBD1 CASSRDSSNQPQHF TGTGCCAGCAGTCGGGACAGTAGCAATCAGCCCCAGCATTTT
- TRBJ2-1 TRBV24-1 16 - CATSDLGGFSYNEQFF TGTGCCACCAGTGATTTAGGGGGTTTCAGCTACAATGAGCAGTTCTTC
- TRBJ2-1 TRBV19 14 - CASSIRGINNEQFF TGTGCCAGTAGTATACGCGGGATCAACAATGAGCAGTTCTTC
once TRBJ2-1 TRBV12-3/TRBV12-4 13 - CASSLSRHNEQFF TGTGCCAGCAGTTTAAGCAGGCACAATGAGCAGTTCTTC
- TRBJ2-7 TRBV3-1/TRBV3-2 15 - CASSPKRQASYEQYF TGTGCCAGCAGCCCGAAAAGACAGGCATCCTACGAGCAGTACTTC
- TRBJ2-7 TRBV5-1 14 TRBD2 CASSFAGESYEQYF TGCGCCAGCAGCTTTGCGGGAGAGTCCTACGAGCAGTACTTC
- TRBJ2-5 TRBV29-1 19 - CSVDGEWESSGGAEETQYF TGCAGCGTTGACGGGGAGTGGGAGAGTTCTGGGGGGGCAGAAGAGACCCAGTACTTC
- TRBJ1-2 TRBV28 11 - CASSLSRGYTF TGTGCCAGCAGTTTAAGCCGGGGCTACACCTTC
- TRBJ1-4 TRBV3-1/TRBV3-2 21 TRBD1 CASSQASFGQGARGTNEKLFF TGTGCCAGCAGCCAAGCGTCCTTCGGTCAGGGGGCGAGAGGCACTAATGAAAAACTGTTTTTT
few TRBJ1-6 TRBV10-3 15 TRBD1 CAISEGQGANSPLHF TGTGCCATCAGTGAGGGACAGGGGGCGAATTCACCCCTCCACTTT
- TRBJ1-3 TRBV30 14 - CACRTGSSGNTIYF TGTGCCTGCCGTACAGGGTCCTCTGGAAACACCATATATTTT
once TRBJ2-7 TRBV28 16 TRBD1 CASSSAGQGAKNEQYF TGTGCCAGCAGTTCGGCGGGACAGGGGGCGAAGAACGAGCAGTACTTC
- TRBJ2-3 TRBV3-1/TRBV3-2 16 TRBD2 CASSHRSAGFTDTQYF TGTGCCAGCAGCCATCGATCAGCGGGGTTCACAGATACGCAGTATTTT
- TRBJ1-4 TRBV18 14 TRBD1 CASSRGGTNEKLFF TGTGCCAGCTCACGAGGGGGCACTAATGAAAAACTGTTTTTT
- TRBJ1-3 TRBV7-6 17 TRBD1 CASSLIMAGGSGNTIYF TGTGCCAGCAGCTTAATTATGGCAGGGGGCTCTGGAAACACCATATATTTT
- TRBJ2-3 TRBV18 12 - CASSPYTDTQYF TGTGCCAGCTCACCGTATACAGATACGCAGTATTTT
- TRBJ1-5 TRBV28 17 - CASSLFAGSNSNQPQHF TGTGCCAGCAGTTTATTCGCAGGGTCTAATAGCAATCAGCCCCAGCATTTT
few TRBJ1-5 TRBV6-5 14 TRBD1 CASRPTGDRQPQHF TGTGCCAGCAGACCGACAGGGGACAGGCAGCCCCAGCATTTT
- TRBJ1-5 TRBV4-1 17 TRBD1 CASSQIPGTGSNQPQHF TGCGCCAGCAGCCAAATTCCGGGGACAGGGAGCAATCAGCCCCAGCATTTT
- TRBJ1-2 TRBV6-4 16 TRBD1 CAAILRRTGDPYGYTF TGTGCCGCCATCCTTCGGAGGACAGGGGATCCCTATGGCTACACCTTC
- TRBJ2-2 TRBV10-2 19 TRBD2 CASSESPSGGDSHTGELFF TGCGCCAGCAGTGAGTCGCCTAGCGGGGGAGATTCCCACACCGGGGAGCTGTTTTTT
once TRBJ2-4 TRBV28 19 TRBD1 CASSPRGRRVSAAKNIQYF TGTGCCAGCAGTCCCAGGGGGCGGAGGGTGTCTGCTGCCAAAAACATTCAGTACTTC
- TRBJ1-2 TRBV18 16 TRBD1 CASSPSAGTGIYGYTF TGTGCCAGCTCACCCTCGGCCGGGACAGGGATTTATGGCTACACCTTC
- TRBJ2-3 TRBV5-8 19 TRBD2 CASSFRLAGGSSSTDTQYF TGTGCCAGCAGCTTTCGACTAGCGGGGGGTTCCTCTAGCACAGATACGCAGTATTTT
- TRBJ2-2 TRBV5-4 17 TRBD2 CASSPLAGALNTGELFF TGTGCCAGCAGCCCTTTAGCGGGGGCCTTGAACACCGGGGAGCTGTTTTTT
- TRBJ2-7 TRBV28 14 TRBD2 CASSTTSGSFEQYF TGTGCCAGCAGTACTACTAGCGGGAGCTTTGAGCAGTACTTC
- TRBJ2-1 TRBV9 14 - CASSGGQPYNEQFF TGTGCCAGCAGCGGAGGACAGCCCTACAATGAGCAGTTCTTC
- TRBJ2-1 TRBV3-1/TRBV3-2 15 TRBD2 CASSPSGATYNEQFF TGTGCCAGCAGCCCTAGCGGGGCGACCTACAATGAGCAGTTCTTC
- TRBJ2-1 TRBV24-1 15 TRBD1 CATSAPGTGGYEQFF TGTGCCACCAGTGCCCCCGGGACAGGGGGCTATGAGCAGTTCTTC
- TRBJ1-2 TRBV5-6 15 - CASSLAWGGLDGYTF TGTGCCAGCAGCTTGGCGTGGGGGGGGCTTGACGGCTACACCTTC
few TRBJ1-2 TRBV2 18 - CASSEAPTWPKFNYGYTF TGTGCCAGCAGTGAAGCGCCGACTTGGCCTAAGTTTAACTATGGCTACACCTTC
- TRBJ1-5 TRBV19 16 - CASSIDGGGSNQPQHF TGTGCCAGTAGTATAGATGGGGGAGGGAGCAATCAGCCCCAGCATTTT
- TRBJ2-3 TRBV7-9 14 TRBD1 CASSRAGGTDTQYF TGTGCCAGCAGTCGCGCAGGGGGAACAGATACGCAGTATTTT
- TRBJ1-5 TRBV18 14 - CASSPQRANQPQHF TGTGCCAGCTCACCACAGAGGGCCAATCAGCCCCAGCATTTT
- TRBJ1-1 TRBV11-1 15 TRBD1 CASRKGQDRNTEAFF TGTGCCAGCAGAAAAGGACAGGATCGGAACACTGAAGCTTTCTTT
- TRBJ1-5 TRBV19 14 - CASSAFLQGQPQHF TGTGCCAGTAGTGCCTTTCTACAGGGACAGCCCCAGCATTTT
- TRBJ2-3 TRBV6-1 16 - CASSVRGLGTTDTQYF TGTGCCAGCAGTGTTCGCGGTCTAGGAACCACAGATACGCAGTATTTT
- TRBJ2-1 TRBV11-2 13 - CASSENRVREQFF TGTGCCAGCAGCGAGAACAGGGTTCGGGAGCAGTTCTTC
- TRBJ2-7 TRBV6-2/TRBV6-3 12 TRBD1 CASSYTATGWVF TGTGCCAGCAGTTACACCGCGACAGGGTGGGTCTTC
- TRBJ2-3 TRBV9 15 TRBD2 CASSVIAGVMDTQYF TGTGCCAGCAGCGTAATAGCGGGGGTAATGGATACGCAGTATTTT